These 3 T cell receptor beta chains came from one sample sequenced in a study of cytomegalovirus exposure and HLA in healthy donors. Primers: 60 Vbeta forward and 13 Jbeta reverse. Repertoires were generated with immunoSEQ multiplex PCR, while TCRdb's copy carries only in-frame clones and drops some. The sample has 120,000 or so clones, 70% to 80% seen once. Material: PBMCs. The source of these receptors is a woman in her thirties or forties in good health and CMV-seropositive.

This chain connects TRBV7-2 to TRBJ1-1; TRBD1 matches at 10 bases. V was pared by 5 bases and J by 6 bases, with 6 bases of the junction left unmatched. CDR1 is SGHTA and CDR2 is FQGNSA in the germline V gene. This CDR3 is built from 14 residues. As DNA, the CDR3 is TGTGCCAGCAGCCCCGGACAGGGGGACCCTGAAGCTTTCTTT. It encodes CASSPGQGDPEAFF.

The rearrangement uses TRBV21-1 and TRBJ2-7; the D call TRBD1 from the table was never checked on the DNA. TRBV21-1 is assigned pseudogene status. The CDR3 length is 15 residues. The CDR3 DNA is TGTGCCAGCAGCACGGAGGGGACAGGGACCTACGAGCAGTACTTC. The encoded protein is CASSTEGTGTYEQYF.

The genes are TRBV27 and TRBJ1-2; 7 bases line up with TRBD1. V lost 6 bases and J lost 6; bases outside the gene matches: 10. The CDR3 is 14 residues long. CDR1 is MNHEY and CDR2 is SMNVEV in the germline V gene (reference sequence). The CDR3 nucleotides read TGTGCCAGCAGGAAGGGGGCAGGGGATGATGGCTACACCTTC. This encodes CASRKGAGDDGYTF.